This passage covers 3 T cell receptor beta chains from one sample sequenced in a study of control samples from healthy donors and cancer patients. TCRdb's table, derived via immunoSEQ multiplex PCR, lists solely in-frame clones and lacks some. This sample yields 130,000 to 150,000 clones, of which just under 95% are seen a single time; approximately 15% belongs to the top ten. The sample comprised PBMCs. Receptors originate from a man aged 55 to 70 with colorectal cancer.

The chain uses TRBV4-3 and TRBJ2-7; perhaps TRBD2 as D (5 bases). V was pared by 0 bases and J by 4 bases, with 13 bases between. This CDR3 contains 15 residues. Germline loops: CDR1 LGHNA, CDR2 YSLEER. Written as DNA, the CDR3 is TGCGCCAGCAGCCAAGATCGAGGGAGTGGGTACGAGCAGTACTTC. This encodes CASSQDRGSGYEQYF.

In this sample, this clone turned up once. The gene calls are TRBV7-9 and TRBJ2-2, with unresolved D. The CDR3 extends over 12 amino acids. Germline assignment: CDR1 SEHNR and CDR2 FQNEAQ (reference sequence). The V and J ends lost 1 base and 5 bases respectively, with 2 bases between them. DNA of the CDR3: TGTGCCAGCAGCTTAGATACCGGGGAGCTGTTTTTT. Its protein is CASSLDTGELFF. Full variable domain (rest looked up from reference TRBV7-9 and TRBJ2-2): DTGVSQNPRHKITKRGQNVTFRCDPISEHNRLYWYRQTLGQGPEFLTYFQNEAQLEKSRLLSDRFSAERPKGSFSTLEIQRTEQGDSAMYLCASSLDTGELFFGEGSRLTVL.

The chain employs TRBV7-2 and TRBJ1-4; possible D gene TRBD1, 6 bases. V gave up 3 bases and J gave up 8 bases, with 13 bases separating them. The CDR3 spans 14 residues. Germline CDR1 SGHTA, CDR2 FQGNSA. CDR3 in DNA: TGTGCCAGCAGCTTCCGCGGGGGCCAGGAAAAACTGTTTTTT. It encodes CASSFRGGQEKLFF.